The subject of this entry is one TCR beta chain. The data originate from a study of beta chain features in type 1 diabetes. Study background: Examination covered 107,917,701 sorted cells spanning all samples.

The sequenced template was cDNA made from the entire isolated RNA. Produced via immunoSEQ multiplex PCR; TCRdb's table is partial and in-frame only. This table holds around 350,000 clones, over 10% found once. The CDR3 covers 19 residues. Germline V gene lookup returns CDR1 MDHEN and CDR2 SYDVKM. The junction had 17 bases not matched to a gene; V was cut back by 5 bases and J by 1 base. The sequence was obtained from a man between 18 and 35 years old in good health. Input material: naive CD4+ T cells from blood. The rearrangement links TRBV28 to TRBJ1-1, with 9 bases lining up with TRBD1. The CDR3 sequence is CASSRLDLTGGSANTEAFF. The DNA for the CDR3 is TGTGCCAGCAGTCGACTAGACTTGACAGGGGGGAGTGCGAACACTGAAGCTTTCTTT.